Each of the 2 T cell receptor beta chains below was sequenced from the same sample in a study of T-cell reconstitution after alpha-beta-depleted transplantation in children. A TCRbeta library incorporating unique molecular identifiers was prepared. TCRdb recomputed calls from the PCR reads with MiXCR, one row per CDR3 protein. The repertoire includes fewer than 250,000 distinct CDR3 sequences, 17% of them detected once, and 35% to 50% sits in the top ten. This specimen was PBMCs, mostly from graft donor cells, taken 360 days after TCRalphabeta/CD19-depleted stem cell transplant. These receptors came from a male patient aged 2 to 9 who had a stem cell transplant for acute lymphoblastic leukemia, so the T cells may come from the graft donor.

The J gene is TRBJ2-1, the V gene TRBV5-1, with D perhaps TRBD1 (6 bases). The CDR3 contains 13 residues. V shed 2 bases and J shed 7 bases, with 10 bases lying between them. The germline CDR1 and CDR2 sequences are SGHRS and YFSETQ. The CDR3 is CASSFGTRNEQFF. The CDR3 nucleotides read TGCGCCAGCAGCTTCGGGACACGAAATGAGCAGTTCTTC.

This clonotype was seen a handful of times. The chain joins TRBV20-1 to TRBJ2-3; the D gene is possibly TRBD1 (5 bases). This CDR3 is built from 15 residues. Per germline, CDR1 DFQATT and CDR2 SNEGSKA (reference sequence). Trimming cost V 4 bases and J 3 bases, with 17 bases left between them. CDR3 in amino acids: CSANPSQGRTDTQYF. In DNA, the CDR3 is TGCAGTGCTAACCCAAGCCAGGGTAGAACAGATACGCAGTATTTT.